Shown below are 2 T cell receptor beta chains from a single sample sequenced in a study of blood T cell repertoires in COVID-19. Produced via immunoSEQ multiplex PCR; TCRdb's table is partial and in-frame only. The repertoire has over 250,000 clones, approximately 85% of them found once; the top ten carry 9.5% to 11%. The sample taken for sequencing was peripheral blood. These receptors were collected from a woman aged 70-85 years with acute or convalescent COVID-19.

The gene calls are TRBV2 and TRBJ2-5, with 8 positions matching TRBD1. This CDR3 is built from 14 residues. The V and J ends lost 7 bases and 3 bases, in that order; junction bases with no gene match: 7. The germline V gene has CDR1 SNHLY and CDR2 FYNNEI. The CDR3 reads CASTMGQVEETQYF. The CDR3 DNA follows: TGTGCCAGCACCATGGGACAGGTGGAAGAGACCCAGTACTTC.

The gene calls are TRBV5-4 and TRBJ1-2; D call uncertain. The germline V gene has CDR1 SGHNT and CDR2 YYREEE (reference sequence). The V end lost 0 bases, the J end lost 2 bases, and 8 bases lay between the germline ends. This CDR3 has 14 amino acids. In DNA form, the CDR3 reads TGTGCCAGCAGCTTGGAGTCCAGGAACTATGGCTACACCTTC. Protein product: CASSLESRNYGYTF.